The T cell receptor beta chain under discussion was sequenced for a study of T cell responses to AZD1222 COVID-19 vaccine. Notes on the study in general: White British donors predominated, females outnumbered males, and clonal diversity was possibly underestimated.

The CDR3 has 15 amino acids. The junction had 8 bases not matched to a gene; V was cut back by 2 bases and J by 6 bases. The V gene's germline CDR1 is SGDLS and CDR2 YYNGEE. Sequenced by immunoSEQ multiplex PCR; TCRdb stores in-frame clones only, minus some. The data hold 150,000 to 200,000 clones, with around nine tenths observed a single time. On this clone itself: Its cognate antigen is unknown.

This clonotype originated in an adult in good health. Sequencing used peripheral blood, obtained on day 0 of AZD1222 vaccination. This sequence joins TRBV9 and TRBJ2-3; 8 bases are shared with TRBD2. The CDR3 nucleotides are TGTGCCAGCAGCGTTGAAGCGGGAGTTCAGGATACGCAGTATTTT. As protein: CASSVEAGVQDTQYF.